This TCR beta chain was captured by sequencing in a study of molecular identifiers for immune sequencing clone quantification. Study-level findings and limits: Whereas clones above 20 RNA copies held under 1% of naive-cell molecules, they held over 98% of effector molecules. Spiked-in Jurkat TCR RNA corresponding to one cell was reported as detectable against 1 million or so naive cells.

When naive CD8 T cells were sorted, they were gated as CD8+CD4-CCR7+CD45RA+. This clonotype was seen more than once but under ten times. Its specificity is unknown. The CDR3 is 14 amino acids. Germline CDR1 is MNHEY and CDR2 is SMNVEV (reference sequence). Deletions cut 5 bases from V and 4 bases from J, with 14 bases between. TCRdb recomputed calls from the PCR reads with MiXCR, one row per CDR3 protein. The data contain 350,000 or so distinct CDR3 sequences, over 20% of them singletons. What was sequenced was naive CD8+ T cells from blood, with Jurkat cell RNA spiked in. The subset was: FACS-sorted CD8+CD4-CCR7+CD45RA+ naive T cells. The chain uses TRBV27 and TRBJ2-5; tentatively, D is TRBD2 (6 bases). This TCR was recovered from a human donor in good health. Some libraries in this study had Jurkat cell RNA spiked in. CDR3 sequence: CASSSAASVETQYF. Here the CDR3 DNA reads TGTGCCAGCAGTAGCGCGGCTAGCGTAGAGACCCAGTACTTC.